The text below deals with one T cell receptor (beta chain). The data derive from a study of blood T cell repertoires in COVID-19. Study overall: Both acute and convalescent COVID-19 samples were obtained from the United States, Italy and Spain. In each case, the material was cDNA or gDNA derived from T cells, B-cell-depleted T cells, or PBMCs.

Under the authors' procedure: Reference gene primer amplification in the assay estimated nucleated cell counts. Libraries were prepared by immunoSEQ multiplex PCR; TCRdb keeps only in-frame clonotypes and omits some of them. V, J and clone size were drawn from that table, and D and trimming were deduced from the DNA. The sample lists about 230,000 clones; 84% were seen once. Looked up from germline, CDR1 is LNHDA and CDR2 is SQIVND (reference sequence). The CDR3 consists of 15 residues. The V gene lost 3 bases and the J gene lost 9 bases, with 15 bases spanning the gap. This TCR was recovered from a woman between 35 and 50 years old who had recovered from COVID-19. The gene calls are TRBV19 and TRBJ1-6; D ambiguous. Sequenced material: peripheral blood. The CDR3 DNA is TGTGCCAGTAGTATTTTTGGAAAATCGGGTTCACCCCTCCACTTT. Protein: CASSIFGKSGSPLHF.